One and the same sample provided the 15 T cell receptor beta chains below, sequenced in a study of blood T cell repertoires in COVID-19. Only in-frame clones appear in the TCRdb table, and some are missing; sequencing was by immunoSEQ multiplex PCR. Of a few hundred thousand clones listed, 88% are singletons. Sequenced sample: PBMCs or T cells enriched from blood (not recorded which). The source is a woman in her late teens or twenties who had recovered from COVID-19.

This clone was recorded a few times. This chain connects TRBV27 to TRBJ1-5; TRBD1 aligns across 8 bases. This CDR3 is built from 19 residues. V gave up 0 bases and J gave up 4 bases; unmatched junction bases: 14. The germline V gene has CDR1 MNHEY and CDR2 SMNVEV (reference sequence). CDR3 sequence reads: CASSLSQRSGRGPNQPQHF. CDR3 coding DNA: TGTGCCAGCAGTTTATCCCAACGGTCGGGCAGGGGGCCTAATCAGCCCCAGCATTTT.

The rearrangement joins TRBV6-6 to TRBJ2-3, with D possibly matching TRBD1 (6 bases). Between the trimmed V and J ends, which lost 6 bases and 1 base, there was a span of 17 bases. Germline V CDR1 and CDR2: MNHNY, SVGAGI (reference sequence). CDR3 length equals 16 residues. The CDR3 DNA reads TGTGCCAGCAGCCCGACAGGTGGGGAGCGCACAGATACGCAGTATTTT. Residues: CASSPTGGERTDTQYF.

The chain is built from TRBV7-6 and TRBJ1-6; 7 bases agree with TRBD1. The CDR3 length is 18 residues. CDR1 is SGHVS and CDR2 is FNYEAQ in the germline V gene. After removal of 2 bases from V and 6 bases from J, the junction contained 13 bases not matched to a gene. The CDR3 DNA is TGTGCCAGCAGCTTAACCCCAAGGGGGGCAGGGGGTAATTCACCCCTCCACTTT. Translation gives CASSLTPRGAGGNSPLHF.

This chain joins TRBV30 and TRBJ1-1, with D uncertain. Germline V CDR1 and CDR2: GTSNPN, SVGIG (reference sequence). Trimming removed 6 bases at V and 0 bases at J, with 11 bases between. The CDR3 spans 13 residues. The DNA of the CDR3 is TGTGCCTGTACTAGGCAGTTGAACACTGAAGCTTTCTTT. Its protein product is CACTRQLNTEAFF.

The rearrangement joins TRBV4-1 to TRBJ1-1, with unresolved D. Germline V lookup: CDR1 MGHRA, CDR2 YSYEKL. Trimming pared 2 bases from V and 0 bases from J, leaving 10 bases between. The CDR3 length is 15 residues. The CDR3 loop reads CASSQTQNMNTEAFF. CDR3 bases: TGCGCCAGCAGCCAAACCCAGAACATGAACACTGAAGCTTTCTTT.

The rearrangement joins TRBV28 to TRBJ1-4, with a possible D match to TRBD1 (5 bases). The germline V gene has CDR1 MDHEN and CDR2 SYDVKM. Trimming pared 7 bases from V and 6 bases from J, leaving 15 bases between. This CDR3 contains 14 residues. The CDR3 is CASTPTAKHEKLFF. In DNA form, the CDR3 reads TGTGCCAGCACCCCGACAGCTAAGCATGAAAAACTGTTTTTT.

In DNA form, the CDR3 reads TGTGCCAGCATCAGCGGGGTCGCCAGGATTAACTATGGCTACACCTTC. It codes for CASISGVARINYGYTF. The V call is TRBV7-2, the J call TRBJ1-2, with no clear D. V dropped 7 bases and J dropped 1 base, with 19 bases sitting between them. The CDR3 runs to 16 residues. Per germline, CDR1 SGHTA and CDR2 FQGNSA.

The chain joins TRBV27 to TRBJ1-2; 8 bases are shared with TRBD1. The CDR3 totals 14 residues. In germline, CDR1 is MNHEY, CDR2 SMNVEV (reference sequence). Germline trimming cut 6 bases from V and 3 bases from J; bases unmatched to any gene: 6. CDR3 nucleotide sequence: TGTGCCAGCAGCAGGGGGCGAGTGGACTATGGCTACACCTTC. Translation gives CASSRGRVDYGYTF.

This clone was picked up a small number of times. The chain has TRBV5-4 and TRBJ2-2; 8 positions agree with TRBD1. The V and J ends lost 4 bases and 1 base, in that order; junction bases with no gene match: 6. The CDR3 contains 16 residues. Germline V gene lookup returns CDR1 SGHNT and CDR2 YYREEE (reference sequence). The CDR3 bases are TGTGCCAGCAGCACGGGACAGGCGATGAACACCGGGGAGCTGTTTTTT. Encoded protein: CASSTGQAMNTGELFF.

The CDR3, as DNA: TGTGCCAGCAGCGTAGGCCCTAGCGGGGGGGCAGGCACAGATACGCAGTATTTT. It translates to CASSVGPSGGAGTDTQYF. The V call is TRBV9, the J call TRBJ2-3, with 12 bases identical to TRBD2. From germline, CDR1 is SGDLS and CDR2 YYNGEE. V gave up 0 bases and J gave up 1 base; unmatched junction bases: 6. The CDR3 is 18 amino acids.

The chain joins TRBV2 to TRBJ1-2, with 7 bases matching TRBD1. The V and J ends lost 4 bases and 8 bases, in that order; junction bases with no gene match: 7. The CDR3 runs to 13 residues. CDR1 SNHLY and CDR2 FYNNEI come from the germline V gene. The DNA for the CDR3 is TGTGCCAGCAGTGGACAGGGTCCGGAAGGCTACACCTTC. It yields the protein CASSGQGPEGYTF.

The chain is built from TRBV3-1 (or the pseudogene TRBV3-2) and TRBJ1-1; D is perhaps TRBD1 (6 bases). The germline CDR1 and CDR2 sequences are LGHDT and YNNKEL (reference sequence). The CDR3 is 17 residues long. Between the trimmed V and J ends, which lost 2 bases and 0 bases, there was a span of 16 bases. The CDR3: CASSQKVPGGLNTEAFF. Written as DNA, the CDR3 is TGTGCCAGCAGCCAAAAGGTCCCTGGGGGCTTGAACACTGAAGCTTTCTTT.

This CDR3 reads CAIKGLNTDTQYF. Written as DNA, the CDR3 is TGTGCCATCAAGGGACTGAACACAGATACGCAGTATTTT. This rearrangement joins TRBV10-3 to TRBJ2-3, with a possible D match to TRBD2 (6 bases). This CDR3 has 13 amino acids. The V and J ends lost 7 bases and 2 bases respectively, with 10 bases between them. CDR1 and CDR2 from the germline V gene are ENHRY and SYGVKD.

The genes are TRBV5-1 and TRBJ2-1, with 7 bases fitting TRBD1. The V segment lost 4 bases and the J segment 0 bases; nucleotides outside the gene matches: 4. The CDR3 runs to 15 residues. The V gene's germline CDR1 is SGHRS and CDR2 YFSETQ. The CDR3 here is CASSMGQSSYNEQFF. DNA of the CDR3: TGCGCCAGCAGCATGGGACAGAGCTCCTACAATGAGCAGTTCTTC.

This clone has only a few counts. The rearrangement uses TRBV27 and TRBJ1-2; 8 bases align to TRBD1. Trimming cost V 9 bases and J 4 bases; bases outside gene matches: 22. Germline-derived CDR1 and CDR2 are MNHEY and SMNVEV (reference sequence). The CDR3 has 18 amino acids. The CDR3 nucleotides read TGTGCCAGTATGAGGCGGGATAACAACAGGGGGGTCGGCTATGGCTACACCTTC. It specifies CASMRRDNNRGVGYGYTF.